A selection of T cell receptor beta chains follows, all from one sample in a study of blood T cell repertoires in COVID-19. Here immunoSEQ multiplex PCR was the method, and the copy in TCRdb shows in-frame clones only, minus some. Of a few hundred thousand clones in the sample, about 85% were seen once. What was sequenced was PBMCs or T cells enriched from blood (not recorded which). The source is a woman in her forties or fifties who had been exposed to COVID-19. Both conserved end residues are part of each CDR3. The order of the fields is V gene, J gene, clone size, D gene, CDR3 DNA, CDR3 protein. A D gene is named only where the DNA matches it firmly. Only part of the rows carry a size: once, few, many, or a class if the clone is expanded.

>TRBV19|TRBJ1-5|.|.
TGTGCCAGTAGTACTTACGGGAATCAGCCCCAGCATTTT
CASSTYGNQPQHF
>TRBV24-1|TRBJ2-1|.|.
TGTGCCACCGCCTCCCGTAGCTCCTACAATGAGCAGTTCTTC
CATASRSSYNEQFF
>TRBV5-1|TRBJ1-1|.|.
TGCGCCAGCAGCCCCCCCGGGGGGAACACTGAAGCTTTCTTT
CASSPPGGNTEAFF
>TRBV4-1|TRBJ1-1|.|.
TGCGCCAGCAGCCAAGGACAAACGAACACTGAAGCTTTCTTT
CASSQGQTNTEAFF
>TRBV3-1/TRBV3-2|TRBJ2-3|.|.
TGTGCCAGCAGCCAAGTAACTACAGATACGCAGTATTTT
CASSQVTTDTQYF
>TRBV11-3|TRBJ1-1|once|TRBD1
TGTGCCAGCAGTCGCACCCCTGACCGGGACAGTATCCGGTCGGGTGAAGCTTTCTTT
CASSRTPDRDSIRSGEAFF
>TRBV30|TRBJ2-5|.|.
TGTGCCTGGTCCACGATTAGGGTTCCCCGGACACCGCTGGAGACCCAGTACTTC
CAWSTIRVPRTPLETQYF
>TRBV2|TRBJ1-2|.|TRBD1
TGTGCCAGCAGTAGGGACAGGGGGGACTATGGCTACACCTTC
CASSRDRGDYGYTF
>TRBV5-1|TRBJ2-5|.|TRBD1
TGCGCCAGCAGCTCGCAGGACACAGGGGCAGAGACCCAGTACTTC
CASSSQDTGAETQYF
>TRBV6-5|TRBJ1-1|.|.
TGTGCCAGCAGCAACAAACAGGGATTGAACACTGAAGCTTTCTTT
CASSNKQGLNTEAFF
>TRBV2|TRBJ1-6|.|.
TGTGCCAGCAGTGAAGCGTGGGGGAGGTCACCCCTCCACTTT
CASSEAWGRSPLHF
>TRBV6-5|TRBJ1-5|.|.
TGTGCCAGCAGCGCCACAGGGAATCAGCCCCAGCATTTT
CASSATGNQPQHF
>TRBV7-2|TRBJ2-4|.|TRBD1
TGTGCCAGCAGTTGGACAGGAAATAACATTCAGTACTTC
CASSWTGNNIQYF
>TRBV13|TRBJ2-1|.|.
TGTGCCAGCAGCTTAATTCAGGGAACTTCCAATGAGCAGTTCTTC
CASSLIQGTSNEQFF
>TRBV19|TRBJ1-3|.|.
TGTGCCAGTAGTATTACGGTTCCGGTACAGGGAAACACCATATATTTT
CASSITVPVQGNTIYF
>TRBV6-2/TRBV6-3|TRBJ2-2|.|TRBD1
TGTGCCAGCAGCACAGGGGCGTTGGTGAGAACCGGGGAGCTGTTTTTT
CASSTGALVRTGELFF
>TRBV4-2|TRBJ1-4|.|TRBD1
TGTGCCAGCAGCCAAGTCAGGGGGGATGAAAAACTGTTTTTT
CASSQVRGDEKLFF
>TRBV5-6|TRBJ1-2|few|.
TGTGCCAGCAACTTTGCAGGTTCTAACTATGGCTACACCTTC
CASNFAGSNYGYTF
>TRBV7-9|TRBJ1-4|.|TRBD1
TGTGCCGATTGGCAGGGACAGGAAGGTGAAAAACTGTTTTTT
CADWQGQEGEKLFF
>TRBV5-1|TRBJ1-1|once|.
TGCGCCAGCAGAAGTACCTCCGGTCTAGGCACTGAAGCTTTCTTT
CASRSTSGLGTEAFF
>TRBV19|TRBJ2-7|.|.
TGTGCCAGTAGTGGGACTCCCGGACACGAGCAGTACTTC
CASSGTPGHEQYF
>TRBV12-5|TRBJ1-1|.|.
TGTGCTAGTGGTTTACAGCTAACGAACACTGAAGCTTTCTTT
CASGLQLTNTEAFF
>TRBV6-5|TRBJ1-5|.|TRBD1
TGTGCCAGCAGGACAGGGAATCAGCCCCAGCATTTT
CASRTGNQPQHF
>TRBV10-2|TRBJ2-1|.|.
TGCGCCAGCAGGGGGGCAGGGATCAATGAGCAGTTCTTC
CASRGAGINEQFF
>TRBV6-5|TRBJ2-2|.|TRBD1
TGTGCCAGCAGTTCCCGGGACAGTCGCACCGGGGAGCTGTTTTTT
CASSSRDSRTGELFF
>TRBV2|TRBJ2-3|once|.
TGTGCCAGCAGTCAACTGCAAGATACGCAGTATTTT
CASSQLQDTQYF
>TRBV19|TRBJ1-5|.|.
TGTGCCAGTAGTATAGATCCGGATGGCGGTCAGCCCCAGCATTTT
CASSIDPDGGQPQHF
>TRBV2|TRBJ1-1|.|TRBD1
TGTGCCAGCAGTACTGGCAGGGGGCGGAACACTGAAGCTTTCTTT
CASSTGRGRNTEAFF
>TRBV2|TRBJ2-5|.|.
TGTGCCAGCCATAAGTCGGGGGAGACCCAGTACTTC
CASHKSGETQYF